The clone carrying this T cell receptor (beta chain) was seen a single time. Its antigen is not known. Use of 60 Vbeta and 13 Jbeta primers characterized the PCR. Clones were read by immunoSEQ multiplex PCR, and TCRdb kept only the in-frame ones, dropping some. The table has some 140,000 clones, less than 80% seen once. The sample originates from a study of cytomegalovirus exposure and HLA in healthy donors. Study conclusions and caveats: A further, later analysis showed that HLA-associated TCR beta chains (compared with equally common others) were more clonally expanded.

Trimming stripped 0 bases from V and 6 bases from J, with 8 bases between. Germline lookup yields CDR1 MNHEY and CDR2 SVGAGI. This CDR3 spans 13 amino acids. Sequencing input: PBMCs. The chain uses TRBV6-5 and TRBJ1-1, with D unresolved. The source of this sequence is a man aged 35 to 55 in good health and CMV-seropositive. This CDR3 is CASSYSRGSEAFF. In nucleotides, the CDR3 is TGTGCCAGCAGTTACTCGCGCGGGTCTGAAGCTTTCTTT.